This is a list of T cell receptor beta chains from one sample in a study of blood T cell repertoires in COVID-19. The data were produced by immunoSEQ multiplex PCR, yet TCRdb's version contains in-frame clones alone and is incomplete. This sample carries under 300,000 clones, roughly 80% of them seen once, and the ten largest clones take roughly 3.4%. The specimen was peripheral blood. All receptors come from a woman aged 18-29 years with acute or convalescent COVID-19. CDR3s include the opening cysteine and the closing phenylalanine or tryptophan. Each record gives: clone size, V gene, D gene, J gene, CDR3 DNA, CDR3 protein. A D gene is named only where the DNA matches it firmly. Size tells how often a clone was seen (once, few, many) or the class of an expanded clone, and some rows leave it out.

>.|TRBV3-1/TRBV3-2|.|TRBJ2-6
TGTGCCAGCAGCCAACCTACCAGGTGGCGACATAATGACTCTGGGGCCAACGTCCTGACTTTC
CASSQPTRWRHNDSGANVLTF
>.|TRBV3-1/TRBV3-2|TRBD2|TRBJ2-5
TGTGCCAGCAGCCTTGGGACTGGGGGGGGAGAGACCCAGTACTTC
CASSLGTGGGETQYF
>.|TRBV4-3|TRBD1|TRBJ2-1
TGCGCCAGCAGCCAGGGTAAGACAGGGGGCTTCTTAGGGAATGAGCAGTTCTTC
CASSQGKTGGFLGNEQFF
>.|TRBV19|TRBD2|TRBJ2-1
TGTGCCAGTACCCCGACTAGCGGGGCTCCTATGGAGCAGTTCTTC
CASTPTSGAPMEQFF
>.|TRBV7-9|TRBD1|TRBJ1-5
TGTGCCAGCAGTTTACAGGGGGCAGCGGGACGCAATCAGCCCCAGCATTTT
CASSLQGAAGRNQPQHF
>.|TRBV4-2|.|TRBJ1-5
TGTGCCAGCAGCCAAGACGGGGATAGCAATCAGCCCCAGCATTTT
CASSQDGDSNQPQHF
>.|TRBV28|.|TRBJ2-7
TGTGCCAGCAACAGTCCGCTCAACTACGAGCAGTACTTC
CASNSPLNYEQYF
>.|TRBV13|TRBD1|TRBJ1-6
TGTGCCAGCAGCGACAGGGGGCTCTATAATTCACCCCTCCACTTT
CASSDRGLYNSPLHF
>.|TRBV6-2/TRBV6-3|.|TRBJ1-3
TGTGCCAGCAGCACAAATCGGGACTCTGGAAACACCATATATTTT
CASSTNRDSGNTIYF
>.|TRBV5-6|.|TRBJ1-5
TGTGCCAGCAGCTTGGGGTGGCACGGGAATCAGCCCCAGCATTTT
CASSLGWHGNQPQHF
>few|TRBV3-1/TRBV3-2|.|TRBJ1-3
TGTGCCAGCAGCCACCTCACAGGGCACTCTGGAAACACCATATATTTT
CASSHLTGHSGNTIYF
>.|TRBV5-1|TRBD2|TRBJ2-7
TGCGCCAGCAGCTGGCCGAATACCGGGACTAGCGGGAGAAACGAGCAGTACTTC
CASSWPNTGTSGRNEQYF
>.|TRBV10-1|.|TRBJ2-7
TGCGCCAGCATCAGACAGGGACTTCTGGAGGCTACCTACGAGCAGTACTTC
CASIRQGLLEATYEQYF
>.|TRBV28|.|TRBJ2-1
TGTGCCAGCGGACTACTCTACAATGAGCAGTTCTTC
CASGLLYNEQFF